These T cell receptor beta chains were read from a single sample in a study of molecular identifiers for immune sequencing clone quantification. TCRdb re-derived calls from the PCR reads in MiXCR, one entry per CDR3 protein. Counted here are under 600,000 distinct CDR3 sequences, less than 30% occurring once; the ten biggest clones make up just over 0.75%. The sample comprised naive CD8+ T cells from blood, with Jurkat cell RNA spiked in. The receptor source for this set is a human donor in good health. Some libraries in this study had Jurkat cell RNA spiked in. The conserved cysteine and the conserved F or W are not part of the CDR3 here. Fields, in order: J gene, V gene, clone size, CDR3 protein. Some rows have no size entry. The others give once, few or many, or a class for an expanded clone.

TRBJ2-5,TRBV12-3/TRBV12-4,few,ASSLVGPETQY
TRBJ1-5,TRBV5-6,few,ASSSATGVGNQPQH
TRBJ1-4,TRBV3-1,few,ASSQEEGANEKLF
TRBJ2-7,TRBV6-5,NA,ASSLTGQGFYEQY
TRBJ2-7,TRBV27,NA,ASSAGMNSYEQY
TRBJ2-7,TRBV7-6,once,ASSLDAAQVAGQY
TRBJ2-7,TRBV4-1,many,ASSPSLAGGTYEQY
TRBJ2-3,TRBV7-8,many,ASSLLTSGASTDTQY
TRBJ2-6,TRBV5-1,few,ASSPRDRGHYTTSGANVLT
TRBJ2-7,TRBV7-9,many,ASSSYQAQEQY
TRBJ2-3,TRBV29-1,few,SVEQQALKADTQY
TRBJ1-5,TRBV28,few,ASSSSQGWPQH
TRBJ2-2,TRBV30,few,AWIGYTGELF
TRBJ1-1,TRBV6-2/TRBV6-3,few,ASSYGVGNEAF
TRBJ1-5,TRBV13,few,ASSQRIGDQPQH
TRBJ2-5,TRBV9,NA,AGSVQGAPGETQY
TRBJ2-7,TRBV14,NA,ASSQVVGSPWDEQY
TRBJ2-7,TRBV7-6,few,ASRPGTRDEQY
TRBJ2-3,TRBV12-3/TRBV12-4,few,ASSLTYRGRTDTQY
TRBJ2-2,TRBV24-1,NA,ATSEDSSNTGELF
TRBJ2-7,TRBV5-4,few,ASSATPGQASYEQY
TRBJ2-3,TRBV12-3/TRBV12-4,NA,ASSLVAPSVTDTQY